This section outlines one T cell receptor (beta chain) sequence together with its context. Trimming took 6 bases from V and 3 from J; bases not matched to a gene: 13. The CDR3 length is 15 residues. Germline lookup yields CDR1 GTSNPN and CDR2 SVGIG (reference sequence). Participants were aged roughly 18 to 89 years from approximately 25 US areas. Membership in each cohort depended on participant-reported clinical history. All exposed participants met a person with COVID-19 within 2 weeks before entering the study. These data come from a study of blood T cell repertoires in COVID-19. The table came from immunoSEQ multiplex PCR; TCRdb's copy has only in-frame clones and leaves some out. The repertoire holds 280,000 or so clones, with roughly 91% as singletons.

The receptor comes from a woman in her 50s who had been exposed to COVID-19. V usage is TRBV30 and J usage is TRBJ2-7; 8 nucleotides agree with TRBD2. Input material: PBMCs or T cells enriched from blood (not recorded which). The CDR3 region is CACSNGGALVYEQYF. The CDR3 DNA follows: TGTGCCTGTTCAAACGGGGGGGCATTGGTCTACGAGCAGTACTTC.